One and the same sample provided the 9 T cell receptor beta chains below, sequenced in a study of blood T cell repertoires in COVID-19. TCRdb keeps only in-frame clones here, not all; method: immunoSEQ multiplex PCR. Here the sample spans fewer than 200,000 clones, about 86% being singletons. Sequenced input: peripheral blood. These receptors all come from a middle-aged man with active or convalescent COVID-19.

The chain employs TRBV7-9 and TRBJ2-1; 7 positions match TRBD2. CDR3 length equals 15 residues. V trimming: 3 bases; J trimming: 5 bases; junction bases outside the gene matches: 7. CDR1 SEHNR and CDR2 FQNEAQ come from the germline V gene (reference sequence). The CDR3 DNA reads as TGTGCCAGCAGCTTCTCAACGGGGGGAAACAATGAGCAGTTCTTC. Protein sequence: CASSFSTGGNNEQFF.

V gene TRBV5-4 combines with J gene TRBJ2-2; 14 bases are shared with TRBD2. V lost 4 bases to trimming and J lost 7 bases; unmatched junction nucleotides: 9. CDR1 is SGHNT and CDR2 is YYREEE in the germline V gene (reference sequence). The CDR3 covers 17 residues. The CDR3 DNA follows: TGTGCCAGCAGCGCCGGGACTAGCGGGAGAAGGAGCGGGGAGCTGTTTTTT. Its translation is CASSAGTSGRRSGELFF.

The rearrangement joins TRBV6-5 to TRBJ1-2; 8 bases align to TRBD1. CDR3 size: 13 residues. V shed 7 bases, J shed 4 bases, and the junction held 5 bases outside the gene matches. Germline CDR1 reads MNHEY; CDR2 reads SVGAGI. The CDR3 bases are TGTGCCAGCAACTCAGGGGGCGTCTATGGCTACACCTTC. This gives the protein CASNSGGVYGYTF.

The chain has TRBV27 and TRBJ2-2, with TRBD1 as a possible D gene (6 bases). Trimming shortened V by 4 bases and J by 4 bases, and 13 bases separated the two germline ends. This CDR3 comprises 15 residues. In germline, CDR1 is MNHEY, CDR2 SMNVEV (reference sequence). Here the CDR3 DNA reads TGTGCCAGCAGTTCCACAGGGTCCGGCACCGGGGAGCTGTTTTTT. Translating gives CASSSTGSGTGELFF.

The V call is TRBV29-1, the J call TRBJ1-2, with 9 bases aligning to TRBD1. The length of the CDR3 is 13 residues. Germline CDR1 and CDR2: SQVTM and ANQGSEA. The trim removed 3 bases at V and 8 bases at J, leaving 7 bases unmatched. In DNA form, the CDR3 reads TGCAGCGTTGACGGAGGACAGGGGCTCGGCTACACCTTC. This sequence encodes CSVDGGQGLGYTF.

This rearrangement joins TRBV28 to TRBJ1-3; D is ambiguous. Trimming pared 3 bases from V and 0 bases from J, leaving 12 bases between. Germline values: CDR1 MDHEN, CDR2 SYDVKM. There are 16 residues in the CDR3. CDR3 sequence: CASSLYDMSSGNTIYF. CDR3 DNA: TGTGCCAGCAGTTTGTATGACATGAGCTCTGGAAACACCATATATTTT.

V is TRBV19 and J is TRBJ1-1, with TRBD1 matching 9 bases. The germline gives CDR1 LNHDA, CDR2 SQIVND (reference sequence). The CDR3 loop spans 13 amino acids. Losses at the gene ends were 4 bases for V and 7 bases for J; bases not matched to a gene: 4. The CDR3 coding sequence is TGTGCCAGTAGTACCGGGGACAGGGATGAAGCTTTCTTT. It encodes CASSTGDRDEAFF.

In its sample, this clone was seen once. The chain is built from TRBV6-1 and TRBJ2-1, with a possible D match to TRBD1 (5 bases). This CDR3 contains 13 residues. V was cut by 7 bases and J by 8 bases, with 15 bases left in between. Germline CDR1 and CDR2: MNHNS and SASEGT. As DNA, the CDR3 is TGTGCCAGCACCCTTGGCAGGGCCTATGAGCAGTTCTTC. It yields the protein CASTLGRAYEQFF.

The chain carries TRBV27 and TRBJ1-5; no clear D gene. V was trimmed by 1 base and J by 4 bases, leaving 8 bases between them. Per the germline V gene, CDR1 is MNHEY and CDR2 is SMNVEV (reference sequence). The CDR3 covers 14 residues. The CDR3 nucleotides are TGTGCCAGCAGTTTATACGGGGTAAATCAGCCCCAGCATTTT. This codes for CASSLYGVNQPQHF.